Below, one T cell receptor (beta chain) is given with its context. This record belongs to a study of blood T cell repertoires in COVID-19. CDR1 is MNHEY and CDR2 is SMNVEV in the germline V gene (reference sequence). This CDR3 is 15 amino acids long. V lost 2 bases, J lost 6 bases, and 11 bases lay in between. Profiling relied on immunoSEQ multiplex PCR, and the TCRdb table lists in-frame clones only, not all of them. The table records hundreds of thousands of clones, around 84% of them present only once. The receptor comes from a man aged 25-45 years with active or convalescent COVID-19. The rearrangement links TRBV27 to TRBJ1-6; maybe TRBD1 (5 bases). Sequenced input: peripheral blood. The CDR3 reads CASSLRAGGNSPLHF. The CDR3 DNA reads as TGTGCCAGCAGTTTACGGGCGGGGGGTAATTCACCCCTCCACTTT.